This T cell receptor (beta chain) came from a study of blood T cell repertoires in COVID-19 (TCRdb year 2020). About the full investigation: Collaborator samples came from the United States, Italy and Spain and covered acute and convalescent phases of COVID-19. Where available, HLA class I and class II types were taken from metadata supplied by the sample provider and were not determined by assay-based typing. Sample metadata almost always included a de-identified subject ID, COVID-19 status, age in years and sex. The prospective study material was composed of cDNA or gDNA derived from T cells, B-cell-depleted T cells, or PBMCs. The samples were drawn from two sources: the first 160 participants of the ongoing ImmuneRACE study, and 950 to 1,500 subjects contributed by 6 global collaborators. The dataset comprised deeply sampled blood TCRbeta repertoires from subjects exposed to, actively infected with, or recovered from COVID-19. The repertoires were released in a freely available public database intended as a resource for research on the immune response to SARS-CoV-2. Study-wide conclusions, independent of this receptor: Clinical and demographic metadata were provided uncurated, with the amount varying by source and participant.

About this clone itself: This receptor's antigen is unknown. No base quality information exists; no much larger clone differs at one position.

TCRbeta CDR3 regions were amplified from genomic DNA by means of the immunoSEQ Assay, a bias-controlled multiplex PCR. For the original study's pipeline: The number of nucleated cells in each sample was estimated by amplification of reference gene primers within the assay. Sequence reads were collapsed and filtered to measure the absolute abundance of every unique TCRbeta CDR3 rearrangement. For each sample, productive Simpson clonality was calculated as the square root of Simpson's diversity index over productive rearrangements. In TCRdb, the immuneACCESS table is reduced to in-frame sequences with V and J assigned. These tables do not hold every clone; where another copy was compared, an unresolved V gene accounts for under half, and the others remain unexplained. The V and J calls and clone size come from that table; D and trimming were worked out from the DNA. Present in this sample are around 50,000 clones, roughly 87% of which were seen just once. The ten biggest clones cover more than 20% of the sample.

At one collaborating source in Seattle, patients were enrolled during active infection and were followed longitudinally through the course of disease. Whole blood was collected in K2EDTA tubes by collaborating institutions according to the institutions' own protocols. For TCRbeta analysis, collaborators shipped samples as frozen whole blood, isolated PBMCs, or DNA extracted from either of those sample types. The TCR sequence derives from a woman aged 80 or over with COVID-19, enrolled during active disease. The sequenced sample consisted of peripheral blood.

CDR3 sequence: CASSLNRPSAANTGELFF. The base sequence is TGTGCCAGCAGCTTAAATCGTCCTAGCGCGGCGAACACCGGGGAGCTGTTTTTT. The chain joins TRBV7-3 to TRBJ2-2; perhaps TRBD2 is the D gene, with 6 bases matching. The germline V gene sets CDR1 to SGHTA and CDR2 to FQGTGA. V is reduced by 1 base and J by 0 bases, leaving a spacing of 15 bases between them. The CDR3 numbers 18 residues from cysteine through phenylalanine. The read is trimmed to its CDR3 DNA, 54 bases read in frame from base 1. Reference TRBV7-3 and TRBJ2-2 genes cover what lies past the CDR3, so the full variable domain is GAGVSQTPSNKVTEKGKYVELRCDPISGHTALYWYRQSLGQGPEFLIYFQGTGAADDSGLPNDRFFAVRPEGSVSTLKIQRTERGDSAVYLCASSLNRPSAANTGELFFGEGSRLTVL.